Each of the 18 T cell receptor beta chains below was sequenced from the same sample in a study of low-dose radiotherapy and immunotherapy resistance in tumors. cDNA synthesis used a TRAV/TRBV-specific primer set for both chains. Amplification of TCRs used a constant-region primer and V-primer adapter for approximately 18 PCR cycles. TCRdb re-called the reads through MiXCR, storing one row per CDR3 protein. The data contain tens of thousands of distinct CDR3 sequences, over 15% of them seen just once; the ten biggest clones take up less than 1.5%. Time point denoted: after trial treatment. This sample's treatment: LDRT plus nivolumab, ipilimumab, low-dose cyclophosphamide and aspirin (RACIN trial). Specimen: PBMCs, collected after low-dose radiotherapy plus immunotherapy. The receptors shown here come from a male donor with prostate cancer.

Worth noting for this clonotype: At one end the junction does not follow the germline gene, possibly because of a read error. The gene calls are TRBV29-1 and TRBJ1-2; D unresolved. This CDR3 spans 12 amino acids. Germline assignment: CDR1 SQVTM and CDR2 ANQGSEA. The CDR3 region is CSVLTNNYDYTF. The CDR3 DNA reads TGCAGCGTGCTCACAAATAACTATGACTACACCTTC.

A few counts support this clonotype. The chain is built from TRBV11-1 and TRBJ2-1; D may be TRBD1 (5 bases). The CDR3 spans 15 residues. Germline V gene data show CDR1 as SGHAT and CDR2 as FQDESV (reference sequence). The germline V and J ends were trimmed by 1 base and 3 bases, with 10 bases remaining between them. CDR3 DNA: TGTGCCAGCAGCTTAGTTGGGGCCGTCTACAATGAGCAGTTCTTC. It codes for CASSLVGAVYNEQFF. The whole variable domain, remainder taken from reference TRBV11-1 and TRBJ2-1, is EAEVAQSPRYKITEKSQAVAFWCDPISGHATLYWYRQILGQGPELLVQFQDESVVDDSQLPKDRFSAERLKGVDSTLKIQPAELGDSAMYLCASSLVGAVYNEQFFGPGTRLTVL.

This clonotype was seen ten or more times. This chain connects TRBV2 to TRBJ2-7, with 11 bases identical to TRBD2. Trimming removed 6 bases from V and 0 bases from J; junction bases left unmatched: 1. Germline values: CDR1 SNHLY, CDR2 FYNNEI. The CDR3 has 14 amino acids. DNA of the CDR3: TGTGCCAGCAGGACTAGCGGGAACTCCTACGAGCAGTACTTC. It specifies CASRTSGNSYEQYF.

In this sample, this clonotype turned up a few times. In DNA form, the CDR3 reads TGCGCCAGCAGCGCGGCGCGTGAGCAGTTCTTC. Protein sequence: CASSAAREQFF. The J gene is TRBJ2-1, the V gene TRBV4-1; D gene uncertain. V dropped 5 bases and J dropped 9 bases, with 8 bases sitting between them. CDR1 MGHRA and CDR2 YSYEKL come from the germline V gene. The CDR3 is 11 residues long.

This clonotype came up many times. Here the CDR3 reads CASSYGRVFSTDTQYF. DNA for the CDR3: TGTGCCAGCAGTTACGGGAGAGTATTTAGCACAGATACGCAGTATTTT. V usage is TRBV6-5 and J usage is TRBJ2-3; maybe TRBD2 (5 bases). This CDR3 is built from 16 residues. The germline gives CDR1 MNHEY, CDR2 SVGAGI. The V gene lost 2 bases and the J gene lost 0 bases, with 12 bases spanning the gap.

This clonotype was recorded many times. The J gene is TRBJ2-6, the V gene TRBV5-1; D may be TRBD1 or TRBD2 (5 bases each). The germline CDR1 and CDR2 sequences are SGHRS and YFSETQ. The V end was cut by 1 base, the J end by 1 base, with 6 bases between. The CDR3 sequence is 15 residues long. CDR3 nucleotides: TGCGCCAGCAGCTTGTGGGGGTCTGGGGCCAACGTCCTGACTTTC. As protein: CASSLWGSGANVLTF. Looking up the rest from reference TRBV5-1 and TRBJ2-6 gives the full variable domain: KAGVTQTPRYLIKTRGQQVTLSCSPISGHRSVSWYQQTPGQGLQFLFEYFSETQRNKGNFPGRFSGRQFSNSRSEMNVSTLELGDSALYLCASSLWGSGANVLTFGAGSRLTVL.

This clonotype showed up many times. CDR3 bases: TGTGCCAGCAGCGCGGGGACGGGTACCTACGAGCAGTACTTC. This translates into CASSAGTGTYEQYF. This chain links TRBV21-1 with TRBJ2-7; TRBD1, the table's D call, lacks a check against the DNA. TRBV21-1 is an annotated pseudogene. CDR3 length equals 14 residues.

This clonotype was detected only once. It is likely a read error: a sequence one base away is far more abundant. Without the conserved terminal phenylalanine or tryptophan, this CDR3 likely stems from a read error. This rearrangement joins TRBV6-1 to TRBJ1-1; D gene uncertain. Trimming stripped 2 bases from V and 8 bases from J, with 6 bases between. The CDR3 length is 11 residues. Germline-derived CDR1 and CDR2 are MNHNS and SASEGT. The CDR3 spells CASSEREEAFL. The CDR3 DNA sequence: TGTGCCAGCAGTGAACGAGAGGAAGCTTTCCTT.

This clonotype was recorded many times. This sequence joins TRBV6-2 or TRBV6-3 and TRBJ2-3, with D possibly matching TRBD2 (5 bases). CDR1 is MNHEY, CDR2 SVGEGT, per germline. CDR3 length equals 14 residues. V gave up 10 bases and J gave up 2 bases, with 16 bases separating them. The CDR3 here is CATLLVPSTDTQYF. The CDR3 coding sequence is TGTGCCACTCTACTAGTCCCTTCCACAGATACGCAGTATTTT.

This clonotype was picked up many times. The J gene is TRBJ1-6, the V gene TRBV19, with 10 bases matching TRBD1. Germline assignment: CDR1 LNHDA and CDR2 SQIVND (reference sequence). The junction had 4 bases not matched to a gene; V was cut back by 5 bases and J by 9 bases. CDR3 length equals 14 residues. CDR3 bases: TGTGCCAGTAGTGGCGACAGGGGGCCTTCACCCCTCCACTTT. The encoded protein is CASSGDRGPSPLHF. The full variable domain, rest sourced from reference TRBV19 and TRBJ1-6, is DGGITQSPKYLFRKEGQNVTLSCEQNLNHDAMYWYRQDPGQGLRLIYYSQIVNDFQKGDIAEGYSVSREKKESFPLTVTSAQKNPTAFYLCASSGDRGPSPLHFGNGTRLTVT.

In its sample, this clonotype was seen many times. The V gene is TRBV10-3, the J gene TRBJ2-6; the D call may be TRBD1 or TRBD2 (5 bases each). CDR1 ENHRY and CDR2 SYGVKD come from the germline V gene. The CDR3 extends over 15 amino acids. The V and J ends lost 6 bases and 1 base respectively, with 10 bases between them. The CDR3 DNA follows: TGTGCCATCAGCTGGGGGTTATCTGGGGCCAACGTCCTGACTTTC. It is translated as CAISWGLSGANVLTF.

V usage is TRBV6-2 or TRBV6-3 and J usage is TRBJ2-1; a possible D gene is TRBD2 (5 bases). The CDR3 extends over 13 amino acids. In germline, CDR1 is MNHEY, CDR2 SVGEGT. V gave up 2 bases and J gave up 16 bases, with 18 bases separating them. This CDR3 is CASSYASWSGQFF. CDR3 nucleotide sequence: TGTGCCAGCAGTTACGCTAGCTGGAGTGGGCAATTCTTC.

This clonotype has a count of ten or more. This chain uses TRBV6-2 or TRBV6-3 with TRBJ2-4; possible D gene TRBD1, 6 bases. This CDR3 comprises 15 residues. Germline values: CDR1 MNHEY, CDR2 SVGEGT. V lost 10 bases, J lost 0 bases, and 16 bases lay in between. The CDR3 here is CATWDTRLAKNIQYF. In DNA, the CDR3 is TGTGCCACCTGGGACACCAGACTAGCCAAAAACATTCAGTACTTC.

This clonotype was picked up many times. The rearrangement links TRBV11-3 to TRBJ2-1; tentatively, D is TRBD2 (5 bases). Germline loops: CDR1 SGHNT, CDR2 YENEEA. Trimming took off 2 bases at V and 8 bases at J, with 10 bases between the two ends. The CDR3 has 13 residues. The DNA for the CDR3 is TGTGCCAGCAGCTTAATTGAGGGTTATGAGCAGTTCTTC. Protein sequence: CASSLIEGYEQFF.

This clonotype was seen at least ten times. The gene calls are TRBV14 and TRBJ2-7; D is ambiguous. V gave up 3 bases and J gave up 3 bases, with 18 bases separating them. This CDR3 has 16 residues. Germline V gives CDR1 SGHDN, CDR2 FVKESK. In nucleotides, the CDR3 is TGTGCCAGCAGCCAGACCTTAAGGGCGGATTACTACGAGCAGTACTTC. Translated, it gives CASSQTLRADYYEQYF.

This clonotype was counted many times. This chain uses TRBV7-2 with TRBJ2-7, with D possibly being TRBD2 (8 bases). Germline CDR1 reads SGHTA; CDR2 reads FQGNSA. The length of the CDR3 is 15 residues. V was shortened by 5 bases and J by 5 bases, with 19 bases between the two germline ends. The CDR3 here is CASSPTGGGGNEQYF. The DNA for the CDR3 is TGTGCCAGCAGCCCCACGGGAGGGGGCGGAAACGAGCAGTACTTC.

This clonotype was seen many times. The CDR3 coding sequence is TGCAGCGTTATACAGGGACTCAATCAGCCCCAGCATTTT. Translated, it gives CSVIQGLNQPQHF. V usage is TRBV29-1 and J usage is TRBJ1-5, with D perhaps TRBD1 (6 bases). In germline, CDR1 is SQVTM, CDR2 ANQGSEA. There are 13 residues in the CDR3. Trimming left V 5 bases short and J 3 bases short, with 11 bases between.

This clonotype was counted between two and nine times. The chain links TRBV6-2 or TRBV6-3 to TRBJ2-5; D not resolved. Germline-derived CDR1 and CDR2 are MNHEY and SVGEGT. Deletions cut 0 bases from V and 1 base from J, with 0 bases between. CDR3 length: 12 amino acids. CDR3 nucleotides: TGTGCCAGCAGTTACTCCCAAGAGACCCAGTACTTC. This encodes CASSYSQETQYF.